These 4 T cell receptor beta chains were all obtained from the same sample, sequenced in a study of cytomegalovirus exposure and HLA in healthy donors. Both 60 Vbeta primers and 13 Jbeta primers went into the PCR. Repertoires were generated with immunoSEQ multiplex PCR, while TCRdb's copy carries only in-frame clones and drops some. Its table records tens of thousands of clones. Source material: PBMCs. These receptors were collected from a woman in her twenties or thirties in good health and CMV-seropositive.

The V call is TRBV29-1, the J call TRBJ2-5; 10 nucleotides agree with TRBD1. The DNA matches TRBJ2-7 better at its end, which makes the J call doubtful. This CDR3 region has 12 residues. Germline assignment: CDR1 SQVTM and CDR2 ANQGSEA. The DNA for the CDR3 is TGCAGCGCAGGGACAGGGGACTACGAGCAGTACTTC. This codes for CSAGTGDYEQYF.

With regard to this clone: At one end, the junction sequence differs from germline, possibly due to a read error. The chain couples TRBV20-1 to TRBJ2-1; D perhaps matches TRBD2 (6 bases). The CDR3 is 11 amino acids. Germline V gene data show CDR1 as DFQATT and CDR2 as SNEGSKA (reference sequence). The CDR3 protein is CSARSGGVWIF. The CDR3 region has the DNA TGCAGTGCTAGATCCGGCGGGGTCTGGATCTTC.

The chain couples TRBV6-5 to TRBJ1-1; no firm D call. The CDR3 is 13 residues long. Trimming pared 0 bases from V and 3 bases from J, leaving 5 bases between. The germline V gene has CDR1 MNHEY and CDR2 SVGAGI. This chain's CDR3 is CASSYSPDTEAFF. Written as DNA, the CDR3 is TGTGCCAGCAGTTACTCCCCGGACACTGAAGCTTTCTTT.

J is TRBJ2-4 and V is TRBV6-1; a weak D match, TRBD2 (5 bases). The length of the CDR3 is 15 residues. Trimming stripped 4 bases from V and 0 bases from J, with 10 bases between. CDR1 and CDR2 from the germline V gene are MNHNS and SASEGT. The CDR3: CASSVSGLAKNIQYF. The CDR3 nucleotides are TGTGCCAGCAGTGTATCGGGATTAGCCAAAAACATTCAGTACTTC.